The 22 T cell receptor beta chains in this list originate from one sample, sequenced in a study of PD-1 blockade in mismatch repair-deficient tumors. TCRdb's copy holds only in-frame clones and misses some; the assay was immunoSEQ multiplex PCR. The sample yields roughly 120,000 clones, about 83% seen once. The source material was peripheral blood, sampled about 13 months after starting pembrolizumab. These receptor sequences come from an adult with mismatch repair-deficient cancer.

The chain recombines TRBV9 with TRBJ2-7, with D possibly TRBD1 on 6 matching bases. Trimming left V 0 bases short and J 6 bases short, with 19 bases between. CDR1 SGDLS and CDR2 YYNGEE come from the germline V gene. This CDR3 is built from 16 residues. The CDR3, as DNA: TGTGCCAGCAGCGTAGAACCTTGGACAGTCACTGGCGAGCAGTACTTC. Its protein is CASSVEPWTVTGEQYF.

This clone was observed a single time. The V call is TRBV6-1, the J call TRBJ1-2; tentative D call: TRBD1 (5 bases). Per germline, CDR1 MNHNS and CDR2 SASEGT. This CDR3 has 18 residues. Trimming pared 2 bases from V and 3 bases from J, leaving 22 bases between. CDR3 DNA: TGTGCCAGCAGTGAACCGGATTTAAGACAGTTAACTTACTATGGCTACACCTTC. Translating gives CASSEPDLRQLTYYGYTF.

This chain links TRBV7-6 with TRBJ2-7; D may be TRBD1 (5 bases). Trimming took 5 bases from V and 6 from J, leaving 11 bases between them. This CDR3 is 12 amino acids long. In germline, CDR1 is SGHVS, CDR2 FNYEAQ. CDR3 in DNA: TGTGCCAGCAGCACCAGGGCTGGCGAGCAGTACTTC. Its translation: CASSTRAGEQYF.

The V and J genes are TRBV19 and TRBJ1-5; 8 bases are shared with TRBD1. CDR1 is LNHDA and CDR2 is SQIVND in the germline V gene (reference sequence). Germline trimming cut 7 bases from V and 5 bases from J; bases unmatched to any gene: 4. The CDR3 loop spans 13 amino acids. The CDR3 protein is CASKLQGDQPQHF. In nucleotides, the CDR3 is TGTGCCAGTAAGCTACAGGGGGATCAGCCCCAGCATTTT.

The chain has TRBV27 and TRBJ2-3; the match to TRBD2 covers 12 bases. Germline-derived CDR1 and CDR2 are MNHEY and SMNVEV (reference sequence). There are 16 residues in the CDR3. V lost 5 bases, J lost 6 bases, and 9 bases stayed unmatched. This CDR3 is CASSPRLAGVGDTQYF. CDR3 nucleotide sequence: TGTGCCAGCAGTCCCCGACTAGCGGGAGTCGGGGATACGCAGTATTTT.

This chain connects TRBV7-2 to TRBJ2-7, with 11 bases aligning to TRBD2. Germline CDR1 and CDR2: SGHTA and FQGNSA. The junction had 8 bases not matched to a gene; V was cut back by 5 bases and J by 5 bases. This CDR3 is 15 amino acids long. CDR3 amino acids: CASSPSSSGRNEQYF. In nucleotides, the CDR3 is TGTGCCAGCAGCCCATCATCTAGCGGGAGGAACGAGCAGTACTTC.

The chain carries TRBV10-3 and TRBJ1-5; D uncertain. This CDR3 spans 13 amino acids. The germline V gene has CDR1 ENHRY and CDR2 SYGVKD. Trimming cost V 2 bases and J 1 base, with 3 bases left between them. This CDR3 reads CAISEVSNQPQHF. As DNA, the CDR3 is TGTGCCATCAGTGAGGTCAGCAATCAGCCCCAGCATTTT.

This sequence joins TRBV20-1 and TRBJ2-3, with no clear D. Looked up from germline, CDR1 is DFQATT and CDR2 is SNEGSKA (reference sequence). The CDR3 has 11 amino acids. V lost 6 bases and J 3 bases, leaving 7 bases between the germline ends. CDR3 residues: CSAETTDTQYF. In DNA form, the CDR3 reads TGCAGTGCGGAGACGACAGATACGCAGTATTTT.

The chain couples TRBV28 to TRBJ1-1, with a weak D call TRBD1 (5 bases). Looked up from germline, CDR1 is MDHEN and CDR2 is SYDVKM. CDR3 size: 15 residues. V lost 3 bases and J lost 4, with 15 bases in between. CDR3 in DNA: TGTGCCAGCAGTTTTCATGGGGCCGGGGTCACTGAAGCTTTCTTT. This sequence encodes CASSFHGAGVTEAFF.

The chain has TRBV10-3 and TRBJ1-2, with D unclear. V was pared by 2 bases and J by 1 base, with 17 bases between. The V gene's germline CDR1 is ENHRY and CDR2 SYGVKD. This CDR3 is built from 17 residues. Here the CDR3 reads CAISERFQAGVNYGYTF. As DNA, the CDR3 is TGTGCCATCAGTGAGCGATTCCAGGCAGGAGTTAACTATGGCTACACCTTC.

The chain has TRBV4-1 and TRBJ2-7; D ambiguous. Germline values: CDR1 MGHRA, CDR2 YSYEKL. Between the trimmed V and J ends, which lost 4 bases and 6 bases, there was a span of 10 bases. The CDR3 contains 12 residues. The CDR3 bases are TGCGCCAGCAGCCCCGGGTCCGTCGAGCAGTACTTC. Translating it yields CASSPGSVEQYF.

The chain employs TRBV5-5 and TRBJ1-2; 7 bases fit TRBD1. With 2 bases clipped from V and 7 bases from J, the junction kept 14 bases outside the gene matches. The CDR3 covers 16 residues. Germline V gene data show CDR1 as SGHKS and CDR2 as YYEKEE (reference sequence). The CDR3 loop reads CASSLEKTGRVLGYTF. CDR3 sequence (DNA): TGTGCCAGCAGCTTAGAGAAGACAGGGAGGGTCCTTGGCTACACCTTC.

The V gene is TRBV6-6, the J gene TRBJ2-7; a possible D gene is TRBD2 (5 bases). The CDR3 extends over 16 amino acids. Deletions cut 6 bases from V and 2 bases from J, with 20 bases between. Per the germline V gene, CDR1 is MNHNY and CDR2 is SVGAGI (reference sequence). The CDR3 loop reads CASSSFSGNGAYEQYF. Written as DNA, the CDR3 is TGTGCCAGCAGCTCCTTCTCGGGGAACGGTGCCTACGAGCAGTACTTC.

The chain employs TRBV10-2 and TRBJ2-3; 8 nucleotides agree with TRBD2. The junction had 6 bases not matched to a gene; V was cut back by 7 bases and J by 3 bases. Germline CDR1 WSHSY, CDR2 SAAADI. The length of the CDR3 is 14 residues. As DNA, the CDR3 is TGCGCCAGCACTCCAGCGGGAGATACAGATACGCAGTATTTT. Translation: CASTPAGDTDTQYF.

The rearrangement links TRBV6-1 to TRBJ2-3; D possibly corresponds to TRBD2 (6 bases). The CDR3 runs 14 residues. The germline V gene has CDR1 MNHNS and CDR2 SASEGT. V shed 8 bases and J shed 4 bases, with 16 bases lying between them. CDR3 loop: CASAWRGESDTQYF. CDR3 sequence (DNA): TGTGCCAGCGCCTGGCGCGGGGAGTCAGATACGCAGTATTTT.

The chain joins TRBV27 to TRBJ1-1; D is undetermined. Germline V gene data show CDR1 as MNHEY and CDR2 as SMNVEV (reference sequence). V was cut by 2 bases and J by 9 bases, with 13 bases left in between. The CDR3 has 13 amino acids. The CDR3 loop is CASSLDGARQAFF. For the CDR3, the DNA is TGTGCCAGCAGTTTAGACGGTGCCAGACAAGCTTTCTTT.

This clone was picked up one time. V is TRBV7-2 and J is TRBJ1-2; D is possibly TRBD1 (6 bases). CDR3 length: 15 residues. With 5 bases removed from V and 4 bases from J, the gap between germline ends came to 17 bases. CDR1 is SGHTA, CDR2 FQGNSA, per germline. The CDR3 coding sequence is TGTGCCAGCAGCCTTCAACCCCAGGGGACCTATGGCTACACCTTC. It encodes CASSLQPQGTYGYTF.

The table lists this clone with a few counts. The J gene is TRBJ2-7, the V gene TRBV5-1; D not resolved. The CDR3 sequence is 14 residues long. V was shortened by 0 bases and J by 0 bases, with 7 bases between the two germline ends. In germline, CDR1 is SGHRS, CDR2 YFSETQ. CDR3 in DNA: TGCGCCAGCAGCTTGGCCGACCGCTCCTACGAGCAGTACTTC. This gives the protein CASSLADRSYEQYF.

The chain recombines TRBV19 with TRBJ2-7; 11 bases are shared with TRBD2. The CDR3 spans 16 residues. Germline V gene data show CDR1 as LNHDA and CDR2 as SQIVND (reference sequence). V shed 5 bases and J 0 bases; nucleotides not matched to a gene: 6. CDR3 nucleotides: TGTGCCAGTAGTGAATCGGGACTAGCGGCCTCCTACGAGCAGTACTTC. This codes for CASSESGLAASYEQYF.

The chain has TRBV18 and TRBJ2-1; 11 nucleotides align to TRBD1. The J segment lost 0 bases and the V segment lost 5 bases, leaving 9 bases of the junction unmatched. The CDR3 has 18 amino acids. Germline values: CDR1 KGHSH, CDR2 LQKENI. The CDR3 is CASSVDRGQSLSYNEQFF. CDR3 sequence (DNA): TGTGCCAGCTCAGTGGACAGGGGGCAATCCCTCTCCTACAATGAGCAGTTCTTC.

Judged by abundance, this clone is medium-sized. The gene calls are TRBV27 and TRBJ2-4; TRBD2 matches 7 bases. The CDR3 runs to 13 residues. Germline-derived CDR1 and CDR2 are MNHEY and SMNVEV (reference sequence). The V gene end was trimmed by 5 bases and the J gene end by 10 bases; junction bases not matched to a gene: 8. In DNA form, the CDR3 reads TGTGCCAGCAGTAGGGCGGGAGATAGAATTCAGTACTTC. Translation gives CASSRAGDRIQYF.

The rearrangement uses TRBV20-1 and TRBJ2-1, with D tentatively TRBD2 (5 bases). Per germline, CDR1 DFQATT and CDR2 SNEGSKA (reference sequence). The length of the CDR3 is 11 residues. Trimming took 5 bases from V and 7 from J, leaving 9 bases between them. The CDR3 DNA reads TGCAGTGCTGACGGGGATAATGAGCAGTTCTTC. This translates into CSADGDNEQFF.